This record looks at one T cell receptor (beta chain) sequence and its context. Its antigen remains unidentified. These data are taken from a study of blood T cells in healthy people across ages. Ten milliliters of peripheral blood were drawn from each donor into EDTA-treated tubes. General study points: While age rose, TCR beta diversity per million T cells dropped in a roughly linear way.

A J-beta primer mix and a sample-barcoded 5' primer were used in a second PCR of roughly 7 to 12 cycles. Each cDNA molecule, via a template-switch adaptor with 12 random nucleotides, was tagged. TCRdb independently ran MiXCR on the 5' RACE reads; one entry per CDR3 protein. The data contain 550,000 to 750,000 distinct CDR3 sequences, under 25% of them singletons. Trimming stripped 5 bases from V and 3 bases from J, with 16 bases between. The CDR3 covers 15 residues. Per germline, CDR1 LNHDA and CDR2 SQIVND (reference sequence). The receptor was derived from an older man in good health. The gene calls are TRBV19 and TRBJ2-5; a weak D match, TRBD1 (5 bases). Sequencing was carried out using blood. The CDR3 loop reads CASSPRPQGEETQYF. The CDR3 nucleotides read TGTGCCAGTAGTCCCCGGCCTCAAGGGGAAGAGACCCAGTACTTC.